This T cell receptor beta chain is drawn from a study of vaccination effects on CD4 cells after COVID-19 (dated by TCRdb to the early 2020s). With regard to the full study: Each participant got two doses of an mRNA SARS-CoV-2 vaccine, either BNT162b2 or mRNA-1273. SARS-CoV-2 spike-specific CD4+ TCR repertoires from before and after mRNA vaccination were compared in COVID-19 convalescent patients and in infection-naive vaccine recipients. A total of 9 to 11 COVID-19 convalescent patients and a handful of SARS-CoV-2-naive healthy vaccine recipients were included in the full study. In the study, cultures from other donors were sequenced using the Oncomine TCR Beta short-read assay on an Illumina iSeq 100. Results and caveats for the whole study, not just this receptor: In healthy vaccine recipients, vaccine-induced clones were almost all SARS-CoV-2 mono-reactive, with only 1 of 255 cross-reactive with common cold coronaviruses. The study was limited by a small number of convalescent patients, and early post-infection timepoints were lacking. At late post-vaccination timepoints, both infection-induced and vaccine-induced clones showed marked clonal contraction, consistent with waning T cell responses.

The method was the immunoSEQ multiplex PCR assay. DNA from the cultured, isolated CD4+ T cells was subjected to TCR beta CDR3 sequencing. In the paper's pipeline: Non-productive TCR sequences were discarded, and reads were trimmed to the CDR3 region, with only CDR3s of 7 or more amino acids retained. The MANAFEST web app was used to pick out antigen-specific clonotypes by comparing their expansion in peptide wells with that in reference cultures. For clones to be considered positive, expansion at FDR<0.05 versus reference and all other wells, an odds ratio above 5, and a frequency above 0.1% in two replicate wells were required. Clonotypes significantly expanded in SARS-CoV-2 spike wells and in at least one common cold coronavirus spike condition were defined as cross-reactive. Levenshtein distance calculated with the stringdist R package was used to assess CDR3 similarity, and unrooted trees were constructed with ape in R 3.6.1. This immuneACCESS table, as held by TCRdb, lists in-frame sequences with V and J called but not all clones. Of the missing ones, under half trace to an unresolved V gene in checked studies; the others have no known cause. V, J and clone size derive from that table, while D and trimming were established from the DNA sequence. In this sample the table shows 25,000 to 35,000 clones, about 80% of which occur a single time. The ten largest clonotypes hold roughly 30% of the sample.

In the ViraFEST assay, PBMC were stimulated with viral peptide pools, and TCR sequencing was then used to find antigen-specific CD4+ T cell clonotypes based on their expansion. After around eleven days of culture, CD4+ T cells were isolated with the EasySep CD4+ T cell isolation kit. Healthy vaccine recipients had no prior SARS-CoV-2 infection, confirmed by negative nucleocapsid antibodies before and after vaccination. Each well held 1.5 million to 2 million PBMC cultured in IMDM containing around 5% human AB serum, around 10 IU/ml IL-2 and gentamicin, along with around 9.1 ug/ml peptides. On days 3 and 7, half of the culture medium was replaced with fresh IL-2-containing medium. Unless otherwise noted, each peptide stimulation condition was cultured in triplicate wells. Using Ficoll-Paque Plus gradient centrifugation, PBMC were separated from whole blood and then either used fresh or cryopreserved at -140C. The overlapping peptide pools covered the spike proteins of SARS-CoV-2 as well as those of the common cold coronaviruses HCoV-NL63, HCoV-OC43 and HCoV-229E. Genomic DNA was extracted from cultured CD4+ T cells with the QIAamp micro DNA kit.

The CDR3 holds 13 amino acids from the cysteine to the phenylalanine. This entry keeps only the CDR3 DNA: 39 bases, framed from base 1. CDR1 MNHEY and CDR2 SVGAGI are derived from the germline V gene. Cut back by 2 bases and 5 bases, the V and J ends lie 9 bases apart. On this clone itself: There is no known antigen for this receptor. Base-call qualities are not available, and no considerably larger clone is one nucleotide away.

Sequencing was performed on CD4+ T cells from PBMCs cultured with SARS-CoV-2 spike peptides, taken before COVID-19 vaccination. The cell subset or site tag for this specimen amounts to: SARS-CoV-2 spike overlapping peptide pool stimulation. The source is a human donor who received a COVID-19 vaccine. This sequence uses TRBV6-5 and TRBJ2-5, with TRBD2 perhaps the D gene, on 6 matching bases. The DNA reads TGTGCCAGCAGTTACGGGGGGAAGGAGACCCAGTACTTC. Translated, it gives CASSYGGKETQYF.